This record covers a single T cell receptor (beta chain). Its antigen is still unknown. Sequencing used immunoSEQ multiplex PCR; TCRdb keeps in-frame clones, though not all of them. The data hold approximately 700,000 clones, with around 73% observed a single time. Trimming pared 8 bases from V and 5 bases from J, leaving 12 bases between. The CDR3 sequence is 13 residues long. CDR1 is SNHLY, CDR2 FYNNEI, per germline. The data belong to a study of shared clonotypes between healthy human individuals. Study-level points and caveats: Non-shared clonotypes had lower generation probabilities than those shared by all four donors.

The V and J genes are TRBV2 and TRBJ2-2; no definite D call. Sequenced material: memory CD4+ T cells sorted from blood. Subset here: CD45RA-negative fraction. The receptor's source is a woman between 25 and 40 years old in good health. DNA for the CDR3: TGTGCCAGCGGTGGATTCTCGACCGGGGAGCTGTTTTTT. This encodes CASGGFSTGELFF.